Listed below are T cell receptor beta chains from one sample, sequenced in a study of chemoradiotherapy in HPV16-positive cancers. The data were produced by immunoSEQ multiplex PCR, yet TCRdb's version contains in-frame clones alone and is incomplete. The sample has approximately 27,000 clones, 75% to 90% seen once; the top ten hold roughly 6%. The sequencing here drew on blood, taken from a patient who underwent chemoradiotherapy. All receptors derive from a human donor with HPV-associated anogenital cancer. CDR3s include the opening cysteine and the closing phenylalanine or tryptophan. Each record gives: V gene, D gene, J gene, clone size, CDR3 DNA, CDR3 protein. D genes are given only for firm matches. Only some rows state a clone size, as once, few, many or a class for expanded clones.

TRBV5-1	TRBD1	TRBJ2-4	-	TGCGCCAGCAGCATAGGACAGGGAAACATTCAGTACTTC	CASSIGQGNIQYF
TRBV5-5	TRBD1	TRBJ1-2	-	TGTGCCAGCAGCTTAGGGCAGGGGGGTGGCTACACCTTC	CASSLGQGGGYTF
TRBV11-3	-	TRBJ2-1	-	TGTGCCAGCAGCTTTGAAGGGGATAGTGAGCAGTTCTTC	CASSFEGDSEQFF
TRBV13	TRBD2	TRBJ2-1	once	TGTGCCAGCAGCACAGTCGGACTAGCTAAAAACAATGAGCAGTTCTTC	CASSTVGLAKNNEQFF
TRBV7-2	TRBD1	TRBJ1-2	-	TGTGCCAGCAGCTTGTGGACAGGGACAAACTATGGCTACACCTTC	CASSLWTGTNYGYTF
TRBV5-1	-	TRBJ2-5	once	TGCGCCAGCAGCTTGGGCGTTGAGCCGGGGCAAGAGACCCAGTACTTC	CASSLGVEPGQETQYF
TRBV6-1	-	TRBJ1-1	-	TGTGCCAGCTATACAGGGAGGGCCACTGAAGCTTTCTTT	CASYTGRATEAFF
TRBV21-1	-	TRBJ1-2	-	TGTGCCAGCAGCAACTCCGTCCGGTTCATCACTGGCTACACCTTC	CASSNSVRFITGYTF
TRBV13	-	TRBJ2-3	-	TGTGCCAGCAGCCGCAGAGGAGCAGATACGCAGTATTTT	CASSRRGADTQYF
TRBV6-1	TRBD1	TRBJ2-7	-	TGTGCCAGCAGTGTAACCGGGACAGGGGCCTACGAGCAGTACTTC	CASSVTGTGAYEQYF
TRBV5-4	-	TRBJ1-5	-	TGTGCCAGCAGCTTGGGCGGACAGCAAAATCAGCCCCAGCATTTT	CASSLGGQQNQPQHF
TRBV30	-	TRBJ2-5	-	TGTGCCTGGAGTGTACGCTCAAGGCTAGAGACCCAGTACTTC	CAWSVRSRLETQYF
TRBV9	-	TRBJ1-3	-	TGTGCCAGCAGCGCCTGGGGCAGTTTATCTGGAAACACCATATATTTT	CASSAWGSLSGNTIYF
TRBV5-1	-	TRBJ1-3	-	TGCGCCAGCAGCCCTGACGGAAACTCTGGAAACACCATATATTTT	CASSPDGNSGNTIYF
TRBV5-1	-	TRBJ2-1	-	TGCGCCAGCAGCCCTACCCCAGGGAACGGTGAGCAGTTCTTC	CASSPTPGNGEQFF
TRBV7-9	-	TRBJ2-3	-	TGTGCCAGCAGCCTCTCCCACACAGATACGCAGTATTTT	CASSLSHTDTQYF
TRBV5-6	-	TRBJ1-1	few	TGTGCCAGCAGCTTGAACAACCAGAACACTGAAGCTTTCTTT	CASSLNNQNTEAFF
TRBV5-6	-	TRBJ2-1	few	TGTGCCAGCAGCTTGGCCCGTGAGCAGTTCTTC	CASSLAREQFF
TRBV23-1	TRBD1	TRBJ2-1	once	TGCGCCAGCAGTCGTCCGGGACAGGGGGAAGATGAGCAGTTCTTC	CASSRPGQGEDEQFF
TRBV29-1	TRBD1	TRBJ1-1	-	TGCAGCGGGGGTTCCGGGACAGGTTATACTGAAGCTTTCTTT	CSGGSGTGYTEAFF
TRBV13	-	TRBJ2-5	-	TGTGCCAGCAGCTTAGGGCTAGAGGAGACCCAGTACTTC	CASSLGLEETQYF
TRBV2	TRBD1	TRBJ2-7	-	TGTGCCAGCAGGAGACAGGGGGCTTACGAGCAGTACTTC	CASRRQGAYEQYF
TRBV19	-	TRBJ1-5	-	TGTGCCAGTAGTACTCCGGGGGGAATGCAGCCCCAGCATTTT	CASSTPGGMQPQHF
TRBV2	-	TRBJ2-3	-	TGTGCCAGCAGTGAGATAGTTAGCACAGATACGCAGTATTTT	CASSEIVSTDTQYF
TRBV19	TRBD1	TRBJ2-2	-	TGTGCCAGTAGTATTACAGGGGCCGGGAACACCGGGGAGCTGTTTTTT	CASSITGAGNTGELFF
TRBV19	-	TRBJ1-5	-	TGTGCCAGTCAAAGACCTCTCATTCGGGGGGCCAGGTTGCCCCAGCATTTT	CASQRPLIRGARLPQHF
TRBV2	TRBD1	TRBJ1-5	-	TGTGCCAGCAGTGAAGAGACAGGGGGCAGTCAGCCCCAGCATTTT	CASSEETGGSQPQHF
TRBV7-9	TRBD1	TRBJ2-2	-	TGTGCCAGCAGCTCATACAGGGGGCTAGGGGAGCTGTTTTTT	CASSSYRGLGELFF
TRBV2	-	TRBJ1-2	-	TGTGCCAGCAGTGAAGCGGGTGCTCTGGGGGGCTACACCTTC	CASSEAGALGGYTF